This T cell receptor beta chain was observed in a study of cytomegalovirus exposure and HLA in healthy donors. CDR1 and CDR2 (germline): SGDLS, YYNGEE. The CDR3 is 14 residues long. Between the trimmed V and J ends, which lost 4 bases and 2 bases, there was a span of 12 bases. Broader study findings: Later work found that TCR association rates differed between HLA loci; DRB1 had the most and HLA-C the fewest. In a later analysis, compared with equally common non-associated chains, HLA-associated beta chains were more expanded.

This clone is a singleton in its sample. Its antigen is still unknown. The PCR ran on 60 Vbeta and 13 Jbeta primers. Profiled with immunoSEQ multiplex PCR; TCRdb holds only in-frame clones, not every one. Found here are about 150,000 clones, 64% of them singletons; the top ten hold about 3%. The chain uses TRBV9 and TRBJ1-2; perhaps TRBD1 as D (6 bases). The TCR was taken from a woman aged 30 to 39 in good health and CMV-seropositive. Sequencing used PBMCs. The CDR3 DNA sequence: TGTGCCAGCAGCCCTTCGACAGGAAACTATGGCTACACCTTC. Amino acids: CASSPSTGNYGYTF. Looking up the rest from reference TRBV9 and TRBJ1-2 gives the full variable domain: DSGVTQTPKHLITATGQRVTLRCSPRSGDLSVYWYQQSLDQGLQFLIQYYNGEERAKGNILERFSAQQFPDLHSELNLSSLELGDSALYFCASSPSTGNYGYTFGSGTRLTVV.